The 3 T cell receptor beta chains in this list originate from one sample, sequenced in a study of T cell repertoires in ileal Crohn's disease. Generated by immunoSEQ multiplex PCR, the TCRdb table keeps only in-frame clones and is missing some. The data contain 13,000 or so clones, around 80% of them singletons. As for time point: neoterminal ileum biopsy at postoperative endoscopy, about 6 months after surgery. The sequencing input was ileal tissue. The receptors here all came from an adult with Crohn's disease.

V gene TRBV25-1 combines with J gene TRBJ2-7; D not certain. The CDR3 sequence is 13 residues long. V lost 8 bases and J lost 0, with 11 bases in between. CDR1 is MGHDK and CDR2 is SYGVNS in the germline V gene. CDR3 loop: CASSNSSSYEQYF. CDR3 nucleotides: TGTGCCAGCTCAAACTCAAGCTCCTACGAGCAGTACTTC.

The chain links TRBV9 to TRBJ2-3; no firm D call. Trimming removed 4 bases from V and 4 bases from J, with 10 bases in between. The CDR3 spans 13 residues. The germline V gene encodes CDR1 SGDLS and CDR2 YYNGEE. DNA of the CDR3: TGTGCCAGCAGCTTGCGGTGGGCAGATACGCAGTATTTT. Translation gives CASSLRWADTQYF.

The chain employs TRBV5-1 and TRBJ1-6; the D gene is possibly TRBD1 (5 bases). The CDR3 extends over 13 amino acids. V shed 5 bases and J shed 10 bases, with 13 bases lying between them. CDR1 and CDR2 (germline): SGHRS, YFSETQ. The CDR3 DNA is TGCGCCAGCAGGGAACAGGCGGAATCACCCCTCCACTTT. This sequence encodes CASREQAESPLHF.